This TCR beta chain was identified during a study of a mutant IDH1 vaccine in newly diagnosed glioma. Study-wide context: The patients received vaccinations eight times, in weeks 1, 3, 5, 7, 11, 15, 19 and 23. Vaccinations were initiated 4-6 weeks following radiotherapy alone, or were given together with temozolomide cycles.

Deletions cut 4 bases from V and 9 bases from J, with 13 bases between. Germline V CDR1 and CDR2: SGHNT, YYREEE (reference sequence). The CDR3 consists of 12 residues. For this clone: What it binds is unknown.

Regarding time point: week 11, during vaccination. Each dose delivered 300 ug of mutant IDH1 20-mer peptide subcutaneously with imiquimod. New astrocytomas of WHO grade 3 or 4 that were IDH1-mutant and ATRX-lost were found in the donors. Measured with immunoSEQ multiplex PCR; TCRdb has only the in-frame clones, and not every one. This sample has about 64,000 clones; approximately 84% occur once, and the top ten carry approximately 10%. General study points: Pseudoprogression appears to have had no connection to changes in top peripheral T cell clonotypes.

The sequence derives from a woman in her fifties or sixties with glioma. The gene calls are TRBV5-4 and TRBJ1-1, with D possibly TRBD1 on 6 matching bases. The sample in question was PBMCs, obtained from a glioma patient whose treatment included an IDH1 peptide vaccine. The CDR3 DNA reads TGTGCCAGCAGCCGAGGGGGTACTAAAGCTTTCTTT. Its translation: CASSRGGTKAFF.